The 18 T cell receptor beta chains below come from one sample, sequenced in a study of blood T cell repertoires in COVID-19. Profiling relied on immunoSEQ multiplex PCR, and the TCRdb table lists in-frame clones only, not all of them. The table has 270,000 or so clones, about four fifths seen once; the top ten hold 3.1%. Specimen: peripheral blood. The source is a woman under 30 with acute or convalescent COVID-19.

The chain is built from TRBV7-2 and TRBJ2-7, with TRBD2 identical over 15 bases. Losses at the gene ends were 4 bases for V and 5 bases for J; bases not matched to a gene: 9. CDR3 length: 17 amino acids. CDR1 is SGHTA and CDR2 is FQGNSA in the germline V gene. For the CDR3, the DNA is TGTGCCAGCAGCTCTCCCGGGACTAGCGGGAGGAGGGACGAGCAGTACTTC. It translates to CASSSPGTSGRRDEQYF.

This clone has just a few counts. V and J are TRBV19 and TRBJ2-7, with D perhaps TRBD1 (6 bases). Germline lookup yields CDR1 LNHDA and CDR2 SQIVND (reference sequence). This CDR3 has 12 amino acids. V shed 3 bases and J shed 5 bases, with 8 bases lying between them. The CDR3 bases are TGTGCCAGTAGTATTCCAGGGGACGAGCAGTACTTC. Its translation: CASSIPGDEQYF.

The chain recombines TRBV3-1 (or the pseudogene TRBV3-2) with TRBJ1-1; no reliable D call. The CDR3 covers 13 residues. The V end was cut by 0 bases, the J end by 8 bases, with 10 bases between. In germline, CDR1 is LGHDT, CDR2 YNNKEL (reference sequence). This CDR3 is CASSQDRRAEAFF. The CDR3 DNA reads as TGTGCCAGCAGCCAAGACAGGAGGGCCGAAGCTTTCTTT.

Regarding this clone: An end of the junction does not agree with germline; a read error may underlie this. The chain couples TRBV16 to TRBJ1-5; TRBD1 matches at 11 bases. The CDR3 spans 15 residues. Germline CDR1 KGHSY, CDR2 FQNENV. The CDR3 sequence is CASSQSWDRGSPGVF. In DNA form, the CDR3 reads TGTGCCAGCAGCCAATCATGGGACAGGGGGTCTCCAGGAGTCTTT. Based on the CDR3 plus reference TRBV16 and TRBJ1-5, the full variable domain is GEEVAQTPKHLVRGEGQKAKLYCAPIKGHSYVFWYQQVLKNEFKFLISFQNENVFDETGMPKERFSAKCLPNSPCSLEIQATKLEDSAVYFCASSQSWDRGSPGVFGDGTRLSIL.

The J gene is TRBJ1-3, the V gene TRBV4-1; TRBD1 is a possible D gene (5 bases). Per germline, CDR1 MGHRA and CDR2 YSYEKL. Deletions cut 4 bases from V and 0 bases from J, with 13 bases between. CDR3 length: 16 residues. The CDR3 protein is CASSRTDSSSGNTIYF. Here the CDR3 DNA reads TGCGCCAGCAGCCGAACCGACAGTAGCTCTGGAAACACCATATATTTT.

This sequence joins TRBV19 and TRBJ1-2; D not certain. The germline gives CDR1 LNHDA, CDR2 SQIVND (reference sequence). V was cut by 3 bases and J by 0 bases, with 11 bases left in between. The CDR3 length is 15 residues. The CDR3: CASSMSWTSNYGYTF. DNA of the CDR3: TGTGCCAGTAGTATGTCTTGGACTTCTAACTATGGCTACACCTTC.

V and J are TRBV18 and TRBJ2-4; TRBD1 might be the D (6 bases). The CDR3 covers 15 residues. The germline CDR1 and CDR2 sequences are KGHSH and LQKENI. V was trimmed by 1 base and J by 7 bases, leaving 14 bases between them. CDR3 coding DNA: TGTGCCAGCTCACCACTTCTTTCAGGGGAGAACATTCAGTACTTC. It encodes CASSPLLSGENIQYF.

In this sample, this clone turned up a few times. The chain is built from TRBV3-1 (or the pseudogene TRBV3-2) and TRBJ2-7; D possibly corresponds to TRBD2 (6 bases). V lost 0 bases, J lost 4 bases, and 16 bases lay in between. This CDR3 region has 16 residues. Germline V gene lookup returns CDR1 LGHDT and CDR2 YNNKEL (reference sequence). The CDR3 nucleotides are TGTGCCAGCAGCCAAGATCGGGGGAAGGGCCATTACGAGCAGTACTTC. Its protein is CASSQDRGKGHYEQYF.

The sample holds a few counts of this clone. The V and J genes are TRBV6-6 and TRBJ1-5; the match to TRBD1 covers 8 bases. This CDR3 has 10 amino acids. CDR1 and CDR2 (germline): MNHNY, SVGAGI (reference sequence). With 5 bases clipped from V and 15 bases from J, the junction kept 3 bases outside the gene matches. CDR3 loop: CASSGTGWHF. CDR3 coding DNA: TGTGCCAGCAGTGGGACAGGATGGCATTTT.

The gene calls are TRBV14 and TRBJ2-1; 8 nucleotides agree with TRBD2. CDR3 length: 18 amino acids. Trimming at V came to 1 base and at J to 0 bases, leaving 8 bases not matched to a gene. Germline V lookup: CDR1 SGHDN, CDR2 FVKESK. In nucleotides, the CDR3 is TGTGCCAGCAGCCAAGTCGGGAGGGCCCTTGACTCCTACAATGAGCAGTTCTTC. Its protein is CASSQVGRALDSYNEQFF.

The chain couples TRBV7-9 to TRBJ2-2, with D hard to call. This CDR3 comprises 12 residues. Trimming pared 1 base from V and 7 bases from J, leaving 4 bases between. From germline, CDR1 is SEHNR and CDR2 FQNEAQ (reference sequence). CDR3 residues: CASSLVIGELFF. CDR3 in DNA: TGTGCCAGCAGCTTAGTTATCGGGGAGCTGTTTTTT.

V is TRBV11-2 and J is TRBJ2-6, with 9 bases fitting TRBD1. This CDR3 has 17 amino acids. J gave up 1 base and V 6 bases, and 7 bases lay outside the gene matches. CDR1 SGHAT and CDR2 FQNNGV come from the germline V gene. The CDR3 loop is CASRRDRAHSGANVLTF. The CDR3 DNA reads TGTGCCAGCAGAAGGGACAGGGCCCATTCTGGGGCCAACGTCCTGACTTTC. Based on the CDR3 plus reference TRBV11-2 and TRBJ2-6, the full variable domain is EAGVAQSPRYKIIEKRQSVAFWCNPISGHATLYWYQQILGQGPKLLIQFQNNGVVDDSQLPKDRFSAERLKGVDSTLKIQPAKLEDSAVYLCASRRDRAHSGANVLTFGAGSRLTVL.

V is TRBV6-5 and J is TRBJ1-5; no definite D call. The V end lost 8 bases, the J end lost 4 bases, and 15 bases lay between the germline ends. Germline assignment: CDR1 MNHEY and CDR2 SVGAGI. This CDR3 region has 14 residues. The CDR3 DNA reads as TGTGCCAGCTCAGACAAAATGATTAATCAGCCCCAGCATTTT. Translated: CASSDKMINQPQHF.

V is TRBV30 and J is TRBJ1-3, with a tentative D call TRBD1 (6 bases). CDR1 is GTSNPN, CDR2 SVGIG, per germline (reference sequence). The length of the CDR3 is 14 residues. Trimming took 2 bases from V and 4 from J, leaving 12 bases between them. As DNA, the CDR3 is TGTGCCTGGAGTTGGGACATAGCGGGAAACACCATATATTTT. Encoded protein: CAWSWDIAGNTIYF.

The genes are TRBV19 and TRBJ2-3; D may be TRBD1 (6 bases). The germline CDR1 and CDR2 sequences are LNHDA and SQIVND (reference sequence). Trimming pared 4 bases from V and 1 base from J, leaving 12 bases between. The CDR3 totals 15 residues. CDR3 protein: CASSRGDIGTDTQYF. CDR3 sequence (DNA): TGTGCCAGTAGTAGAGGGGACATCGGCACAGATACGCAGTATTTT.

The sample holds one count of this clone. This sample includes further DNA sequences coding for the same CDR3. The genes are TRBV4-1 and TRBJ1-5; 10 bases agree with TRBD1. The germline CDR1 and CDR2 sequences are MGHRA and YSYEKL. The CDR3 is 16 amino acids. Trimming removed 3 bases from V and 7 bases from J; junction bases left unmatched: 9. CDR3 amino acids: CASSQGDRGPWQPQHF. For the CDR3, the DNA is TGCGCCAGCAGCCAGGGGGACAGGGGACCCTGGCAGCCCCAGCATTTT.

This clone turned up a few times. The chain uses TRBV7-2 and TRBJ1-5, with TRBD1 identical over 8 bases. V dropped 5 bases and J dropped 1; count of bases not matched to a gene: 13. CDR3 size: 18 residues. Germline V CDR1 and CDR2: SGHTA, FQGNSA. For the CDR3, the DNA is TGTGCCAGCAGCAGCTTAGTGTCAGGGGGCTTGAGCAATCAGCCCCAGCATTTT. Residues: CASSSLVSGGLSNQPQHF.

The table lists this clone with a count of one. The chain is built from TRBV5-1 and TRBJ1-2; no firm D call. CDR1 and CDR2 (germline): SGHRS, YFSETQ. The CDR3 covers 14 residues. Trimming took 0 bases from V and 5 from J, leaving 11 bases between them. The CDR3 loop reads CASSLEWAVYGYTF. DNA of the CDR3: TGCGCCAGCAGCTTGGAGTGGGCTGTTTATGGCTACACCTTC.